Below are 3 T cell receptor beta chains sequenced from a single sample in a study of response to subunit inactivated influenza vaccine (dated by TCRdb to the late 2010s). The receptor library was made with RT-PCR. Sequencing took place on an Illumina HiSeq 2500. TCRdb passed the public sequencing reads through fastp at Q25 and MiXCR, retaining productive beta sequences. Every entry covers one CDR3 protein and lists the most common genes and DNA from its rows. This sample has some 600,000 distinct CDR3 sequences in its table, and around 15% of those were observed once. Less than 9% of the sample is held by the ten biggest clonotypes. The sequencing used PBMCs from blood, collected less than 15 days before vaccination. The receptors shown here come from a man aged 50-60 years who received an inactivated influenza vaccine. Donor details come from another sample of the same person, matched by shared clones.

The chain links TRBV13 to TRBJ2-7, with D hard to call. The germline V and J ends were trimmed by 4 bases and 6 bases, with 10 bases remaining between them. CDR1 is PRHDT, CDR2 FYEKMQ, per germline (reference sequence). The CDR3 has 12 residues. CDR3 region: CASSYTRPEQYF. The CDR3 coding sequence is TGTGCCAGCAGCTATACCCGGCCCGAGCAGTACTTC.

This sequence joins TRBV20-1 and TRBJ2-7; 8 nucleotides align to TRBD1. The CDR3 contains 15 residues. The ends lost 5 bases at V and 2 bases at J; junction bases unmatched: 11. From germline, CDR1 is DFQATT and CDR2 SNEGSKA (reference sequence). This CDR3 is CSAFTRDRTAYEQYF. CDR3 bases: TGCAGTGCTTTTACCCGGGACAGGACGGCCTACGAGCAGTACTTC.

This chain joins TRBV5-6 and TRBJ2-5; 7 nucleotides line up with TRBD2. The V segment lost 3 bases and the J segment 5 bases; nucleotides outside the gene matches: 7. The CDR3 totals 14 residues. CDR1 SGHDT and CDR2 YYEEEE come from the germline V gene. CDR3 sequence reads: CASSSSTSWETQYF. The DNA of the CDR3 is TGTGCCAGCAGCTCGTCGACTAGCTGGGAGACCCAGTACTTC.